Below, one T cell receptor beta chain is given with its context. TCRdb's copy holds only in-frame clones and misses some; the assay was immunoSEQ multiplex PCR. The table lists 100,000 or so clones, 95% of them singletons. These data are taken from a study of technical replicates of blood from a few donors. The V and J ends lost 1 base and 1 base, in that order; junction bases with no gene match: 4. The V gene's germline CDR1 is SGHDN and CDR2 FVKESK. This CDR3 is built from 15 residues. The chain joins TRBV14 to TRBJ2-7; TRBD2 aligns across 7 bases. The source of this sequence is a human donor in good health. The sequencing input was T cells isolated from PBMCs. The CDR3 DNA sequence: TGTGCCAGCAGCCAAGGGGGAGGGGTGTCCTACGAGCAGTACTTC. This gives the protein CASSQGGGVSYEQYF.